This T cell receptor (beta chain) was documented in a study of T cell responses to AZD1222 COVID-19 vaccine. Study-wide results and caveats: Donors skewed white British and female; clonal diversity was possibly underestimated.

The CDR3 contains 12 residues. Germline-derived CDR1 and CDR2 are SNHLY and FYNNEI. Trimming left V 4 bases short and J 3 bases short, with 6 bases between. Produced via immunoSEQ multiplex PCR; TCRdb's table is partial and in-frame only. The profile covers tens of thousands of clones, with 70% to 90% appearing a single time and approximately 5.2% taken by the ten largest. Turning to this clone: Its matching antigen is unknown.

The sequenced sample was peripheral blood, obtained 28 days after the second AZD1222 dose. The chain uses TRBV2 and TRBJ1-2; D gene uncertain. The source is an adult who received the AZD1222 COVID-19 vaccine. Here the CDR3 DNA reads TGTGCCAGCAGTGTGTGGGACTATGGCTACACCTTC. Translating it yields CASSVWDYGYTF.